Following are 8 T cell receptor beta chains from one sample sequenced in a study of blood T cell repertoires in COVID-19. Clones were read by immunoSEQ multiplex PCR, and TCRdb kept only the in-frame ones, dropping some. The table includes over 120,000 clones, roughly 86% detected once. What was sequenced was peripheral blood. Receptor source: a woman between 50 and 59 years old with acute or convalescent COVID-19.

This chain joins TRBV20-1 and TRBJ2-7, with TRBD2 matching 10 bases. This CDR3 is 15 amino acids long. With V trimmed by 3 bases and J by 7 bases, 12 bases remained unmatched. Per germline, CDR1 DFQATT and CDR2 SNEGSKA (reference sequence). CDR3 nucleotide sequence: TGCAGTGCTAGTCCTAGCGGGGGCCACCGTCTGGAGCAGTACTTC. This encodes CSASPSGGHRLEQYF.

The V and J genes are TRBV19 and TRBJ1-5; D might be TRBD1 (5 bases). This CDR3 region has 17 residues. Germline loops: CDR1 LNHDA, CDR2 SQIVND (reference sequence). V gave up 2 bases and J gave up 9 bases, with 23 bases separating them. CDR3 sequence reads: CASSITQGGYTTRPQHF. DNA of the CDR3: TGTGCCAGTAGTATAACCCAGGGAGGTTATACCACCAGGCCCCAGCATTTT.

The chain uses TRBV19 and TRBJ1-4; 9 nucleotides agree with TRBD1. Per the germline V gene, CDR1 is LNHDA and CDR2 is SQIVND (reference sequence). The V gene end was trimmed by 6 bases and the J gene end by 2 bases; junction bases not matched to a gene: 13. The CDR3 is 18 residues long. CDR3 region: CASRLQGGTGTTNEKLFF. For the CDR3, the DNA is TGTGCCAGTAGGCTTCAGGGCGGGACAGGGACTACTAATGAAAAACTGTTTTTT. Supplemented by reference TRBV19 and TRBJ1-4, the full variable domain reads DGGITQSPKYLFRKEGQNVTLSCEQNLNHDAMYWYRQDPGQGLRLIYYSQIVNDFQKGDIAEGYSVSREKKESFPLTVTSAQKNPTAFYLCASRLQGGTGTTNEKLFFGSGTQLSVL.

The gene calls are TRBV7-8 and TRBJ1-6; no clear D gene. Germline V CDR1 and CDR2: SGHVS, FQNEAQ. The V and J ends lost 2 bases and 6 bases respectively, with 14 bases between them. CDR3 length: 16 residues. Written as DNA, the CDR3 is TGTGCCAGCAGCTTAAGGTTCAGGAAACTTAATTCACCCCTCCACTTT. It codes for CASSLRFRKLNSPLHF. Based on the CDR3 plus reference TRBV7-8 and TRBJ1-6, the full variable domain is GAGVSQSPRYKVAKRGQDVALRCDPISGHVSLFWYQQALGQGPEFLTYFQNEAQLDKSGLPSDRFFAERPEGSVSTLKIQRTQQEDSAVYLCASSLRFRKLNSPLHFGNGTRLTVT.

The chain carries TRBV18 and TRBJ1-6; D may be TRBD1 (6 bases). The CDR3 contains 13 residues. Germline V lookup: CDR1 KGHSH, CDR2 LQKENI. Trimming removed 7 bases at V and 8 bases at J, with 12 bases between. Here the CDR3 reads CASLDRSDSPLHF. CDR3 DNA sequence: TGTGCCAGCTTAGACAGGTCCGATTCACCCCTCCACTTT.

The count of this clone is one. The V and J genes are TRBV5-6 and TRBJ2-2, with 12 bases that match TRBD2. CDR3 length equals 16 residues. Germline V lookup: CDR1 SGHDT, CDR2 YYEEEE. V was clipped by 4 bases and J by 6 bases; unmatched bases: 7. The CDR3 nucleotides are TGTGCCAGCAGCGGGCGACTAGCGGGGGATTCCGGGGAGCTGTTTTTT. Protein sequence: CASSGRLAGDSGELFF. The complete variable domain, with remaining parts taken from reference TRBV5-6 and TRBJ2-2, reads DAGVTQSPTHLIKTRGQQVTLRCSPKSGHDTVSWYQQALGQGPQFIFQYYEEEERQRGNFPDRFSGHQFPNYSSELNVNALLLGDSALYLCASSGRLAGDSGELFFGEGSRLTVL.

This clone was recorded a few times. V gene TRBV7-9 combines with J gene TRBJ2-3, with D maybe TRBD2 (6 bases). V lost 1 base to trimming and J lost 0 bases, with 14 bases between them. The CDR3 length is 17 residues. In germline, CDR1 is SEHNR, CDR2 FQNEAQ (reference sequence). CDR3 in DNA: TGTGCCAGCAGCTTAGAAGTCGGGGGTGCTAGCACAGATACGCAGTATTTT. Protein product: CASSLEVGGASTDTQYF. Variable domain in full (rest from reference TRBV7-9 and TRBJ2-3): DTGVSQNPRHKITKRGQNVTFRCDPISEHNRLYWYRQTLGQGPEFLTYFQNEAQLEKSRLLSDRFSAERPKGSFSTLEIQRTEQGDSAMYLCASSLEVGGASTDTQYFGPGTRLTVL.

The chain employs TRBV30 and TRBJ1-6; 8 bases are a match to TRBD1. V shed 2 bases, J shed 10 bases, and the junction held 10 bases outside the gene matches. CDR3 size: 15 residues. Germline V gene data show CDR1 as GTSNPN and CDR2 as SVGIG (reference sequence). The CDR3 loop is CAWSPPDRANSPLHF. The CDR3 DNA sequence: TGTGCCTGGAGTCCGCCGGACAGGGCGAACTCACCCCTCCACTTT.